This T cell receptor beta chain was obtained from a study of blood T cell repertoires in COVID-19. Sequencing was performed with immunoSEQ multiplex PCR; in TCRdb, only in-frame clones are kept and a portion is missing. The sample includes about 61,000 clones, around four fifths seen only once; the top ten take roughly 5.5%. The CDR3 is 13 amino acids. V lost 2 bases and J 5 bases, leaving 9 bases between the germline ends. The germline gives CDR1 SNHLY, CDR2 FYNNEI. The specimen was peripheral blood. This chain connects TRBV2 to TRBJ1-1; the D is unclear. This TCR was sampled from a man in his 70s with acute or convalescent COVID-19. CDR3 region: CASSEWAQTEAFF. The CDR3 DNA is TGTGCCAGCAGTGAATGGGCACAGACTGAAGCTTTCTTT.